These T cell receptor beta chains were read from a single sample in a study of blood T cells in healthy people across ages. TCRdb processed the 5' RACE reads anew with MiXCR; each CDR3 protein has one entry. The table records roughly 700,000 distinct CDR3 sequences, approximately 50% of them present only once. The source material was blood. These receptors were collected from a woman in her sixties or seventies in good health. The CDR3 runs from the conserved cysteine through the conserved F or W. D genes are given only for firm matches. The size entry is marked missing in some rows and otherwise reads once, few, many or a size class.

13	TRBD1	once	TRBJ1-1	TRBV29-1	CSVVGDSASEAFF	TGCAGCGTTGTAGGGGACAGTGCTTCTGAAGCTTTCTTT
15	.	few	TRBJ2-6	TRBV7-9	CASSQGPSGANVLTF	TGTGCCAGCAGCCAGGGACCGAGCGGGGCCAACGTCCTGACTTTC
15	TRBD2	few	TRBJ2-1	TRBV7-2	CASSLSSGAYNEQFF	TGTGCCAGCAGCTTATCCAGCGGGGCCTACAATGAGCAGTTCTTC
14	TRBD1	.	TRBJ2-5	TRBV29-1	CSVAGTGGGETQYF	TGCAGCGTTGCCGGGACAGGGGGGGGAGAGACCCAGTACTTC
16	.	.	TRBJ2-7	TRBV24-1	CATSDARDQTRGEQYF	TGTGCCACCAGTGACGCCCGGGACCAAACACGGGGCGAGCAGTACTTC
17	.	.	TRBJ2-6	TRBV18	CASSPPATGSGANVLTF	TGTGCCAGCTCACCACCGGCCACGGGCTCTGGGGCCAACGTCCTGACTTTC
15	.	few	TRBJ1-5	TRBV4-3	CASSLSQESNQPQHF	TGCGCCAGCAGCCTTTCGCAGGAGAGCAATCAGCCCCAGCATTTT
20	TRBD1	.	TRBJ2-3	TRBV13	CASSPATHGTVKRGTDTQYF	TGTGCCAGCAGCCCCGCCACCCATGGGACAGTGAAAAGGGGCACAGATACGCAGTATTTT
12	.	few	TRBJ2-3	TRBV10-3	CAIKGVTDTQYF	TGTGCCATCAAGGGCGTAACAGATACGCAGTATTTT
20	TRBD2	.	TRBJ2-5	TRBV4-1	CASSQDQLAGGSTRRETQYF	TGCGCCAGCAGCCAAGATCAACTAGCGGGAGGGTCTACCCGAAGAGAGACCCAGTACTTC
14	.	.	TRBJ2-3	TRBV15	CATSSRLGSVTRYF	TGTGCCACCAGCAGTCGCCTAGGTTCGGTTACGCGGTATTTT
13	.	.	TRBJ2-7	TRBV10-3	CAISERTHYEQYF	TGTGCCATCAGTGAGAGGACGCACTACGAGCAGTACTTC
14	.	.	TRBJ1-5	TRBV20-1	CSARVQGKDQPQHF	TGCAGTGCTAGGGTCCAGGGAAAGGATCAGCCCCAGCATTTT
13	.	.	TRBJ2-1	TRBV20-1	CSAPPPHGEGQFF	TGCAGTGCGCCCCCCCCCCACGGGGAAGGGCAGTTCTTC
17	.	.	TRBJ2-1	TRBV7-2	CASSLYPLIGNYNEQFF	TGTGCCAGCAGCTTATATCCCCTAATTGGCAACTACAATGAGCAGTTCTTC
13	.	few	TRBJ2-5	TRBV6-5	CASARNSYNEQYF	TGTGCCAGCGCGCGAAACAGCTACAATGAGCAGTACTTC
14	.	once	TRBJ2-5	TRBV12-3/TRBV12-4	CASSSPGIVETQYF	TGTGCCAGCAGCTCACCTGGGATTGTGGAGACCCAGTACTTC
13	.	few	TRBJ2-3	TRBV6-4	CASSVDLTDTQYF	TGTGCCAGCAGCGTCGATTTGACAGATACGCAGTATTTT
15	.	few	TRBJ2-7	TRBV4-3	CASSQSPSDYNEQYF	TGCGCCAGCAGCCAGTCTCCCTCAGATTACAATGAGCAGTACTTC
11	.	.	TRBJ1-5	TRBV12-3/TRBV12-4	CASSFGLPQHF	TGTGCCAGCAGTTTTGGACTGCCCCAGCATTTT
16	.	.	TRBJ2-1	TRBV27	CASSLFAGGSYNEQFF	TGTGCCAGCAGTTTATTCGCAGGGGGGTCCTACAATGAGCAGTTCTTC
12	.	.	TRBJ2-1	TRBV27	CASSWGLQEQFF	TGTGCCAGCAGTTGGGGACTTCAGGAGCAGTTCTTC